Included here is one TCR beta chain sequence, with context. The germline gives CDR1 PRHDT, CDR2 FYEKMQ (reference sequence). This CDR3 is built from 20 residues. Trimming removed 5 bases from V and 4 bases from J, with 32 bases in between. The data belong to a study of cytomegalovirus exposure and HLA in healthy donors. The PCR made use of 60 Vbeta and 13 Jbeta primers. Repertoires were generated with immunoSEQ multiplex PCR, while TCRdb's copy carries only in-frame clones and drops some. There are about 140,000 clones in the sample; approximately 80% occur only once, and roughly 2.1% lies in the top ten.

This sequence originates from a woman aged 40 to 55 in good health and CMV-seronegative. The specimen sequenced was PBMCs. V is TRBV13 and J is TRBJ2-5; D possibly corresponds to TRBD2 (6 bases). The CDR3 DNA reads TGTGCCAGCAGCCCTAGGGGCCTGCCACGGAGGGGTGAAAGGGGAGAGACCCAGTACTTC. Amino acids: CASSPRGLPRRGERGETQYF.